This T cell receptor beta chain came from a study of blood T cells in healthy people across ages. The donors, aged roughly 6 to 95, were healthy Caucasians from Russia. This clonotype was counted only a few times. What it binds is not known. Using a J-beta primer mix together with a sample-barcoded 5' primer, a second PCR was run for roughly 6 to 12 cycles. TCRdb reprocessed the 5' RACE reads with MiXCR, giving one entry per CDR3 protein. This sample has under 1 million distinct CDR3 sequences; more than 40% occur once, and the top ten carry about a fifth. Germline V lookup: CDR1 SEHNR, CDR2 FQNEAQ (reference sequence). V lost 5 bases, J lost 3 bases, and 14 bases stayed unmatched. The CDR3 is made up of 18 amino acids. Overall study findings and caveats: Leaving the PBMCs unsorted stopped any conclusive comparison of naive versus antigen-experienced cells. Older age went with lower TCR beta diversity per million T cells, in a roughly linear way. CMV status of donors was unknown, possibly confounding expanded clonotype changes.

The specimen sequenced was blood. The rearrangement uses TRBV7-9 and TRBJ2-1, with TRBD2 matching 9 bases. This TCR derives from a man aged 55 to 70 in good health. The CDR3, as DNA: TGTGCCAGCAGCCCCTCGGGTAGCGGGGGCCCTAACTACAATGAGCAGTTCTTC. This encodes CASSPSGSGGPNYNEQFF. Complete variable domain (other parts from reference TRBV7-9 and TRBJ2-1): DTGVSQNPRHKITKRGQNVTFRCDPISEHNRLYWYRQTLGQGPEFLTYFQNEAQLEKSRLLSDRFSAERPKGSFSTLEIQRTEQGDSAMYLCASSPSGSGGPNYNEQFFGPGTRLTVL.